The next 2 T cell receptor beta chains were all read from a single sample in a study of CD8+ T cells in alopecia areata. Treatment indicated: oral pan-JAK inhibitor, 5-10 mg twice daily. The authors extracted RNA and reverse transcribed it into cDNA as the sequencing template. Data came from immunoSEQ multiplex PCR; TCRdb stores just in-frame clones and leaves some out. The table has about 120,000 clones, about 50% seen once. The material was CD4+ T cells sorted from blood, obtained at week 4, from a patient treated with tofacitinib. These receptors were taken from a human donor with alopecia areata.

In this sample, this clone turned up once. The chain recombines TRBV9 with TRBJ2-5; TRBD1 or TRBD2 may be the D gene (6 bases each). Deletions cut 4 bases from V and 0 bases from J, with 13 bases between. Germline V CDR1 and CDR2: SGDLS, YYNGEE. CDR3 size: 15 residues. As DNA, the CDR3 is TGTGCCAGCAGCCCGGGGGCGGTGCACCAAGAGACCCAGTACTTC. Amino acid sequence: CASSPGAVHQETQYF.

This chain links TRBV4-1 with TRBJ2-2, with TRBD1 matching 12 bases. With V trimmed by 3 bases and J by 4 bases, 9 bases remained unmatched. The CDR3 has 18 amino acids. The germline gives CDR1 MGHRA, CDR2 YSYEKL. CDR3 sequence (DNA): TGCGCCAGCAGCCAGGGGGGACAGGGGGCGCGAGGCACCGGGGAGCTGTTTTTT. The encoded protein is CASSQGGQGARGTGELFF.